This entry lists 14 T cell receptor beta chains sequenced from one sample in a study of OX40 agonist ivuxolimab in advanced cancers. The library relied on the immunoSEQ multiplex PCR assay. Here the immuneACCESS table is served through TCRdb, limited to in-frame sequences with V and J called. Missing clones are a known gap in these copies; in checked studies unresolved V genes cover under half, and the rest lacks a known reason. The sample profile shows tens of thousands of clones; 86% of them were found once. The top ten clonotypes cover 25% to 35% of the sample. Material: CD4+ or CD8+ T cells sorted from blood, obtained in a trial of the OX40 agonist ivuxolimab. Receptors were obtained from an adult with an advanced solid tumor such as melanoma, head and neck, liver or kidney cancer.

The rearrangement joins TRBV28 to TRBJ1-4, with 7 bases aligning to TRBD1. Germline loops: CDR1 MDHEN, CDR2 SYDVKM. The ends lost 8 bases at V and 6 bases at J; junction bases unmatched: 6. This CDR3 is 13 amino acids long. In nucleotides, the CDR3 is TGTGCCAGCGCCGACAGGGCTTATGAAAAACTGTTTTTT. Translated, it gives CASADRAYEKLFF.

The V call is TRBV19, the J call TRBJ2-1; 7 bases fit TRBD1. Trimming removed 5 bases from V and 4 bases from J; junction bases left unmatched: 11. The CDR3 length is 16 residues. CDR1 is LNHDA and CDR2 is SQIVND in the germline V gene (reference sequence). For the CDR3, the DNA is TGTGCCAGTAGTCCTTCGGTGGACAGGACTTACAATGAGCAGTTCTTC. This gives the protein CASSPSVDRTYNEQFF.

J is TRBJ1-2 and V is TRBV5-1; D is unclear. The CDR3 sequence is 16 residues long. Trimming took 0 bases from V and 3 from J, leaving 15 bases between them. Germline V gives CDR1 SGHRS, CDR2 YFSETQ. This CDR3 is CASSLEAAGLYYGYTF. Here the CDR3 DNA reads TGCGCCAGCAGCTTGGAAGCAGCGGGATTGTACTATGGCTACACCTTC. The whole variable domain, remainder taken from reference TRBV5-1 and TRBJ1-2, is KAGVTQTPRYLIKTRGQQVTLSCSPISGHRSVSWYQQTPGQGLQFLFEYFSETQRNKGNFPGRFSGRQFSNSRSEMNVSTLELGDSALYLCASSLEAAGLYYGYTFGSGTRLTVV.

This chain uses TRBV11-3 with TRBJ2-2, with D possibly being TRBD1 (5 bases). The CDR3 length is 15 residues. Between the trimmed V and J ends, which lost 5 bases and 6 bases, there was a span of 16 bases. The germline gives CDR1 SGHNT, CDR2 YENEEA. The CDR3 protein is CASSEIRVDPGELFF. As DNA, the CDR3 is TGTGCCAGCAGCGAAATCAGGGTGGACCCCGGGGAGCTGTTTTTT.

The count of this clone is one. Because the CDR3's place on the DNA is in doubt, the DNA is left out and the CDR3 is given as listed by TCRdb. V is TRBV2 and J is TRBJ2-5; TRBD1 is the table's D call, not checked against the DNA. The germline gives CDR1 SNHLY, CDR2 FYNNEI. The CDR3 spans 20 amino acids, including both terminal residues. CDR3: CASSALRLQGFFGDVETQYF.

J is TRBJ2-1 and V is TRBV18; 8 bases line up with TRBD2. In germline, CDR1 is KGHSH, CDR2 LQKENI. The CDR3 has 16 residues. V lost 0 bases and J lost 3; bases outside the gene matches: 4. The CDR3 region is CASSPPSGSYYNEQFF. The CDR3 coding sequence is TGTGCCAGCTCACCACCGAGCGGGAGCTACTACAATGAGCAGTTCTTC.

The V and J genes are TRBV5-4 and TRBJ1-1, with D hard to call. CDR1 and CDR2 (germline): SGHNT, YYREEE (reference sequence). Trimming left V 4 bases short and J 0 bases short, with 16 bases between. The CDR3 consists of 16 residues. The CDR3 nucleotides read TGTGCCAGCAGCCTTGTTCTGACGCAGATGAACACTGAAGCTTTCTTT. Residues: CASSLVLTQMNTEAFF.

The chain uses TRBV27 and TRBJ2-3; D ambiguous. The CDR3 length is 11 residues. Deletions cut 8 bases from V and 4 bases from J, with 7 bases between. Germline V lookup: CDR1 MNHEY, CDR2 SMNVEV (reference sequence). CDR3 in DNA: TGTGCCAGCGTTGGGGCAGATACGCAGTATTTT. This gives the protein CASVGADTQYF.

The CDR3 nucleotides read TGTGCCAGCAGTTACTCGGATGAGGCCAACGTCCTGACTTTC. This gives the protein CASSYSDEANVLTF. The gene calls are TRBV6-5 and TRBJ2-6; D not certain. V lost 0 bases and J 6 bases, leaving 6 bases between the germline ends. The CDR3 runs to 14 residues. CDR1 is MNHEY, CDR2 SVGAGI, per germline.

This clone was counted at least ten times. This chain connects TRBV19 to TRBJ2-7, with D possibly being TRBD1 (5 bases). The CDR3 length is 14 residues. The V and J ends lost 8 bases and 0 bases respectively, with 14 bases between them. Germline CDR1 is LNHDA and CDR2 is SQIVND (reference sequence). DNA for the CDR3: TGTGCCAGTTCTCAGGGATATAGCTCCTACGAGCAGTACTTC. It encodes CASSQGYSSYEQYF.

V gene TRBV5-8 combines with J gene TRBJ2-2; TRBD2 aligns across 9 bases. The CDR3 extends over 16 amino acids. The V and J ends lost 0 bases and 4 bases, in that order; junction bases with no gene match: 4. Looked up from germline, CDR1 is SGHTS and CDR2 is YDEGEE. The CDR3 DNA reads TGTGCCAGCAGCTTGGCCAATAGCGGGAGCACCGGGGAGCTGTTTTTT. This sequence encodes CASSLANSGSTGELFF.

The rearrangement links TRBV14 to TRBJ2-1; TRBD2 aligns across 9 bases. The CDR3 consists of 17 residues. The germline gives CDR1 SGHDN, CDR2 FVKESK. The V and J ends lost 2 bases and 4 bases, in that order; junction bases with no gene match: 9. CDR3 sequence reads: CASSQIPFSGGYNEQFF. The CDR3 DNA is TGTGCCAGCAGCCAAATCCCCTTTAGCGGGGGTTACAATGAGCAGTTCTTC.

The gene calls are TRBV30 and TRBJ1-6, with TRBD1 as a possible D gene (5 bases). CDR3 length: 15 residues. The germline V gene has CDR1 GTSNPN and CDR2 SVGIG (reference sequence). Trimming cost V 3 bases and J 10 bases, with 19 bases left between them. For the CDR3, the DNA is TGTGCCTGGAGCCTAAGAACGGGGGACGTCTCACCCCTCCACTTT. Translated: CAWSLRTGDVSPLHF. Variable domain in full (rest from reference TRBV30 and TRBJ1-6): SQTIHQWPATLVQPVGSPLSLECTVEGTSNPNLYWYRQAAGRGLQLLFYSVGIGQISSEVPQNLSASRPQDRQFILSSKKLLLSDSGFYLCAWSLRTGDVSPLHFGNGTRLTVT.

The chain couples TRBV4-1 to TRBJ2-1; TRBD2 aligns across 7 bases. Unmatched junction bases numbered 5, after V lost 3 bases and J lost 9 bases. In germline, CDR1 is MGHRA, CDR2 YSYEKL. This CDR3 is built from 13 residues. CDR3 protein: CASSHRLAFEQFF. In DNA form, the CDR3 reads TGCGCCAGCAGCCACCGACTAGCATTTGAGCAGTTCTTC.